A single T cell receptor beta chain is shown here with its context. The CDR3 covers 17 residues. V lost 3 bases, J lost 6 bases, and 11 bases stayed unmatched. From germline, CDR1 is KGHSH and CDR2 LQKENI. The record originates from a study of blood T cell repertoires in COVID-19. As for the study in general: T cells, B-cell-depleted T cells, or PBMCs supplied cDNA or gDNA.

Authors' data handling: Quantification of nucleated cells was approximated via reference gene primer amplification. Clones were read by immunoSEQ multiplex PCR, and TCRdb kept only the in-frame ones, dropping some. D and trimming come from the DNA, and the V and J calls and clone size come from that table. The table has around 99,000 clones, around 88% seen once. Sequencing used peripheral blood. This chain uses TRBV18 with TRBJ2-7, with 13 bases matching TRBD2. The sequence was collected from a man aged 50-59 years with active or convalescent COVID-19. CDR3 sequence: CASSPRTSGSVVGEQYF. The DNA for the CDR3 is TGTGCCAGCTCACCGAGGACTAGCGGGAGTGTGGTGGGCGAGCAGTACTTC.